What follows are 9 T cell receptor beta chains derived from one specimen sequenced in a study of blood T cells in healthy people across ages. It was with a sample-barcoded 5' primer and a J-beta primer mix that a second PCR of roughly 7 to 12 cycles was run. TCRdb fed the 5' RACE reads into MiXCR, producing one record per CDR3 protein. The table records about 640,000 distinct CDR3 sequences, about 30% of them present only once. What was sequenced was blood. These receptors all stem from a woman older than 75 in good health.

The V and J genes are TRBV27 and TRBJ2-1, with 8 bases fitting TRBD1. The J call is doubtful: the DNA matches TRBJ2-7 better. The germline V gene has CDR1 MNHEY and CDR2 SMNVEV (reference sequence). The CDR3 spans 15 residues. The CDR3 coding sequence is TGTGCCAGCAGAAGACAGGGGTCCCCCTACAATGAGCAGTACTTC. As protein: CASRRQGSPYNEQYF.

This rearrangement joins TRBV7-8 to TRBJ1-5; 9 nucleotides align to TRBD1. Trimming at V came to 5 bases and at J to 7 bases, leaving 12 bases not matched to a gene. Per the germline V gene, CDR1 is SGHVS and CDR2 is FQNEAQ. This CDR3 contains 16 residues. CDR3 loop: CASSGNRDRAHQPQHF. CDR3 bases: TGTGCCAGCAGCGGGAACCGGGACAGGGCGCACCAGCCCCAGCATTTT.

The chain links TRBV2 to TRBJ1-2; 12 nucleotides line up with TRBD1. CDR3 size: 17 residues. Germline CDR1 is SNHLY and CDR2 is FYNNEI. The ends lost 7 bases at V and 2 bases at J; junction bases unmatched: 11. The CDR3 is CASTRDRGRSVNYGYTF. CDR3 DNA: TGTGCCAGCACTCGGGACAGGGGGCGCTCGGTGAACTATGGCTACACCTTC.

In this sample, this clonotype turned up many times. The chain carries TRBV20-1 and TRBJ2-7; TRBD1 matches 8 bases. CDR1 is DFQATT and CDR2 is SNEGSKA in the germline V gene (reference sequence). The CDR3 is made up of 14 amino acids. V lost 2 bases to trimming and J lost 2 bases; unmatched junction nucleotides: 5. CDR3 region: CSARSDRAAYEQYF. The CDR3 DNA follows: TGCAGTGCTAGATCGGACAGGGCGGCCTACGAGCAGTACTTC.

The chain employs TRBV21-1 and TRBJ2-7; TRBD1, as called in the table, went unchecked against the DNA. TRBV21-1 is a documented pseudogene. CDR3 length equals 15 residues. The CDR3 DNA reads TGTGCCAGCAGGGGTGGGGGGTCACTCTCCTACGAGCAGTACTTC. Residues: CASRGGGSLSYEQYF.

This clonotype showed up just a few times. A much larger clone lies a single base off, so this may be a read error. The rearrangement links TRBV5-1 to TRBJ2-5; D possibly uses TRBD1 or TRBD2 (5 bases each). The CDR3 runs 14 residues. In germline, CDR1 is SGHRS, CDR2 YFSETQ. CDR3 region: CASSLGSWGETQYF. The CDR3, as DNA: TGCGCCAGCAGTTTGGGGTCTTGGGGGGAGACCCAGTACTTC.

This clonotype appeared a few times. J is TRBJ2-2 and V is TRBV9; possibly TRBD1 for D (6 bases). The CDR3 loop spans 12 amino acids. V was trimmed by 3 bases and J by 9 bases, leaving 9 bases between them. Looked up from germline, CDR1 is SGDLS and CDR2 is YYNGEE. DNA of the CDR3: TGTGCCAGCAGCGCAGGGGAAAGGGAGCTGTTTTTT. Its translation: CASSAGERELFF. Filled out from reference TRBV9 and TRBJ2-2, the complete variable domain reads DSGVTQTPKHLITATGQRVTLRCSPRSGDLSVYWYQQSLDQGLQFLIQYYNGEERAKGNILERFSAQQFPDLHSELNLSSLELGDSALYFCASSAGERELFFGEGSRLTVL.

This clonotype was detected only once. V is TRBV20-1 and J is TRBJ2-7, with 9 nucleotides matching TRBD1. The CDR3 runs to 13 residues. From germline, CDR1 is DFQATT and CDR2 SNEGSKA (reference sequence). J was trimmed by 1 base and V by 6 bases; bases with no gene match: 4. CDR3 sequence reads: CSATGGKSYEQYF. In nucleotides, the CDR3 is TGCAGTGCCACAGGGGGCAAGTCCTACGAGCAGTACTTC.

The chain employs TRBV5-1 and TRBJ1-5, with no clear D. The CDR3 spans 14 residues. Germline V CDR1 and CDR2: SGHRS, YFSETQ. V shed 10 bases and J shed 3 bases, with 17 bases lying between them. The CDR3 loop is CAGSSGIPNQPQHF. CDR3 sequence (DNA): TGCGCCGGTAGCTCCGGGATCCCCAATCAGCCCCAGCATTTT.